The rows below give T cell receptor beta chains drawn from one sample of a study of quantifying T cell responses using KT2 cells. One entry per CDR3 protein, called by TCRdb with MiXCR from the UMI-ligation and nested PCR reads. The sample shows fewer than 50,000 distinct CDR3 sequences, roughly 10% of them seen only once. The sequenced sample consisted of PBMCs spiked with cells of the T cell clone KT2. These receptors all come from a human donor. The CDR3 runs from the conserved cysteine through the conserved F or W. Each record gives: V gene, J gene, D gene, clone size, CDR3 protein, CDR3 DNA. A D gene is named only where the DNA matches it firmly. A clone size is listed for some rows: how often the clone was seen (once, few, many), or a class if it is expanded.

TRBV11-2	TRBJ2-5	TRBD2	many	CASSSTSEGEETQYF	TGTGCCAGCAGCTCGACTAGCGAGGGGGAAGAGACCCAGTACTTC
TRBV11-3	TRBJ2-3	-	many	CASSFLGGDTQYF	TGTGCCAGCAGTTTTCTAGGGGGAGATACGCAGTATTTT
TRBV11-3	TRBJ2-5	TRBD2	-	CASSSYWETSGQETQYF	TGTGCCAGCAGCTCTTATTGGGAGACTAGCGGCCAAGAGACCCAGTACTTC
TRBV7-2	TRBJ2-3	-	few	CASSLVGGGADTQYF	TGTGCCAGCAGCTTAGTGGGGGGGGGGGCCGATACGCAGTATTTT
TRBV29-1	TRBJ2-1	-	many	CSVGGTVNEQFF	TGCAGCGTTGGGGGGACGGTCAATGAGCAGTTCTTC
TRBV6-4	TRBJ2-3	TRBD2	-	CASSELAGSTDTQYF	TGTGCCAGCAGTGAACTAGCGGGGAGCACAGATACGCAGTATTTT
TRBV6-7	TRBJ2-7	-	few	CASSHSGVAVPYEQYF	TGTGCCAGCAGCCACTCTGGAGTAGCGGTACCCTACGAGCAGTACTTC
TRBV5-1	TRBJ1-4	TRBD1	few	CASSRAGTGNEKLFF	TGCGCCAGCAGCAGAGCCGGGACAGGGAATGAAAAACTGTTTTTT
TRBV12-3/TRBV12-4	TRBJ2-1	-	few	CASSSGYNEQFF	TGTGCCAGCAGCTCGGGTTACAATGAGCAGTTCTTC
TRBV28	TRBJ1-1	-	many	CASSGGGNEAFF	TGTGCCAGCAGTGGCGGGGGTAATGAAGCTTTCTTT
TRBV5-4	TRBJ2-5	TRBD2	-	CASSLGGRAPETQYF	TGTGCCAGCAGCTTAGGAGGGAGGGCCCCCGAGACCCAGTACTTC
TRBV6-5	TRBJ2-4	TRBD1	few	CASRGTGTNIQYF	TGTGCCAGCAGGGGGACAGGGACGAACATTCAGTACTTC
TRBV11-2	TRBJ2-2	TRBD2	few	CASTFTSGAGGELFF	TGTGCCAGCACCTTTACTAGCGGGGCCGGCGGGGAGCTGTTTTTT
TRBV20-1	TRBJ2-7	-	-	CSATINEQYF	TGCAGTGCCACAATTAACGAGCAGTACTTC